One TCR beta chain is described in this entry. Its antigen is unidentified. The sample originates from a study of shared clonotypes between healthy human individuals. Across the whole study: Donor composition was a couple of women and three men, aged 18 to 49. Whole-study results and caveats: Sequencing depth was expected to affect clonotype sharing among donors. A handful of donors showed sharing of approximately 4.7% of naive CD4 clonotypes.

Data came from immunoSEQ multiplex PCR; TCRdb stores just in-frame clones and leaves some out. The data hold some 700,000 clones, with roughly 87% observed a single time. The healthy adult donors were HIV-negative and reported no recent acute infections or vaccinations. The receptor was isolated from a man aged 18 to 30 in good health. Some clones in this sample may be carry-over from other donors' samples. The specimen was memory CD8+ T cells from PBMCs. Subset indicated: CD45RO+ cells pooled with CCR7-negative TemRA cells.

CDR3 region: CASSSDYNEQFF. The CDR3 nucleotides read TGTGCCAGCAGTTCTGACTACAATGAGCAGTTCTTC. V and J are TRBV6-6 and TRBJ2-1; D remains unclear. The CDR3 consists of 12 residues. Germline V gene data show CDR1 as MNHNY and CDR2 as SVGAGI (reference sequence). V gave up 4 bases and J gave up 3 bases, with 4 bases separating them.